This passage covers 26 T cell receptor beta chains from one sample sequenced in a study of molecular identifiers for immune sequencing clone quantification. One entry per CDR3 protein, called by TCRdb with MiXCR from the PCR reads. The sample yields some 91,000 distinct CDR3 sequences, 20% to 25% seen once. Sequenced input: naive CD8+ T cells from blood, with Jurkat cell RNA spiked in. Specified subset: FACS-sorted CD8+CD4-CCR7+CD45RA+ naive T cells. Receptors originate from a human donor in good health. Some libraries in this study had Jurkat cell RNA spiked in.

This clonotype was seen repeatedly, ten times or more. The chain carries TRBV2 and TRBJ2-7; D might be TRBD2 (5 bases). V shed 3 bases and J shed 3 bases, with 6 bases lying between them. The CDR3 totals 12 residues. The germline CDR1 and CDR2 sequences are SNHLY and FYNNEI. The CDR3 region is CASSDAGYEQYF. The CDR3 DNA is TGTGCCAGCAGTGATGCGGGCTACGAGCAGTACTTC.

The chain couples TRBV5-1 to TRBJ2-1; D remains ambiguous. The germline CDR1 and CDR2 sequences are SGHRS and YFSETQ. The ends were cut back, 0 bases at V and 6 bases at J, with 7 bases in the middle. The CDR3 covers 13 residues. The CDR3 is CASSLAGLNEQFF. The CDR3 nucleotides read TGCGCCAGCAGCTTGGCCGGTCTCAATGAGCAGTTCTTC.

About this clonotype: This may be a read error: a much more frequent sequence differs by one nucleotide. The conserved final phenylalanine or tryptophan is absent from the CDR3, which likely points to a read error. V is TRBV7-6 and J is TRBJ1-1, with D possibly being TRBD1 (6 bases). Germline V gene sequence: CDR1 SGHVS, CDR2 FNYEAQ. The germline V and J ends were trimmed by 5 bases and 1 base, with 14 bases remaining between them. CDR3 size: 15 residues. In DNA form, the CDR3 reads TGTGCCAGCAGCCCTCGGACAGTTCAGAACACTGAAGCTTTCCTT. Translated: CASSPRTVQNTEAFL.

As to this clonotype: A much more abundant neighbour one base away suggests this may be a read error. V gene TRBV5-3 combines with J gene TRBJ1-5; D might be TRBD1 (5 bases). TRBV5-3 is treated as an ORF (open reading frame) with a function not yet certain. The CDR3 extends over 14 amino acids. The CDR3 is CASSFGTMGQPQHF. The CDR3, as DNA: TGTGCCAGCAGCTTTGGGACGATGGGTCAGCCCCAGCATTTT.

Many counts were recorded for this clonotype. The gene calls are TRBV7-9 and TRBJ2-5; 7 nucleotides match TRBD2. V lost 1 base to trimming and J lost 4 bases; unmatched junction nucleotides: 3. Germline CDR1 SEHNR, CDR2 FQNEAQ (reference sequence). The length of the CDR3 is 14 residues. Here the CDR3 reads CASSLEAGAETQYF. CDR3 DNA sequence: TGTGCCAGCAGCTTAGAGGCGGGAGCAGAGACCCAGTACTTC. Drawing the rest from reference TRBV7-9 and TRBJ2-5, the complete variable domain is DTGVSQNPRHKITKRGQNVTFRCDPISEHNRLYWYRQTLGQGPEFLTYFQNEAQLEKSRLLSDRFSAERPKGSFSTLEIQRTEQGDSAMYLCASSLEAGAETQYFGPGTRLLVL.

A few counts support this clonotype. The genes are TRBV24-1 and TRBJ1-1, with 8 bases fitting TRBD1. The trim removed 5 bases at V and 0 bases at J, leaving 7 bases unmatched. Germline values: CDR1 KGHDR, CDR2 SFDVKD. CDR3 length: 16 residues. CDR3 amino acids: CATSAYRTGMNTEAFF. Written as DNA, the CDR3 is TGTGCCACCAGTGCTTACAGGACAGGGATGAACACTGAAGCTTTCTTT.

CDR3 nucleotides: TGTGCCAGCAGTCGGATCTACGGCGGAAAACTGTTTTTT. As protein: CASSRIYGGKLFF. The chain couples TRBV6-2 or TRBV6-3 to TRBJ1-4; D unresolved. Trimming left V 5 bases short and J 10 bases short, with 14 bases between. This CDR3 is 13 amino acids long. Germline V lookup: CDR1 MNHEY, CDR2 SVGEGT.

Only a few counts were recorded for this clonotype. The chain carries TRBV19 and TRBJ1-1, with D perhaps TRBD1 (5 bases). The CDR3 totals 15 residues. Germline loops: CDR1 LNHDA, CDR2 SQIVND (reference sequence). With 3 bases removed from V and 7 bases from J, the gap between germline ends came to 18 bases. This CDR3 is CASSIVSARGVEAFF. The DNA of the CDR3 is TGTGCCAGTAGTATTGTCAGCGCGAGGGGAGTTGAAGCTTTCTTT.

This clonotype showed up many times. The junction departs from the called germline gene at one end, perhaps through a read error. J is TRBJ1-2 and V is TRBV28, with D possibly matching TRBD1 (6 bases). The CDR3 covers 16 residues. Germline V gene data show CDR1 as MDHEN and CDR2 as SYDVKM. CDR3 residues: CTSSLLIQGEVYGYTF. CDR3 coding DNA: TGTACCAGCAGTTTACTTATACAGGGTGAGGTCTATGGCTACACCTTC.

The table lists this clonotype with many counts. The chain couples TRBV9 to TRBJ2-3; D is undetermined. V was pared by 0 bases and J by 1 base, with 6 bases between. CDR3 length: 14 residues. CDR1 and CDR2 from the germline V gene are SGDLS and YYNGEE. The CDR3 DNA reads TGTGCCAGCAGCGTAGCTCTCGGCACAGATACGCAGTATTTT. It codes for CASSVALGTDTQYF. Based on the CDR3 plus reference TRBV9 and TRBJ2-3, the full variable domain is DSGVTQTPKHLITATGQRVTLRCSPRSGDLSVYWYQQSLDQGLQFLIQYYNGEERAKGNILERFSAQQFPDLHSELNLSSLELGDSALYFCASSVALGTDTQYFGPGTRLTVL.

This clonotype was detected only a few times. V and J are TRBV15 and TRBJ1-5; D is undetermined. The CDR3 covers 17 residues. Trimming cost V 0 bases and J 0 bases, with 12 bases left between them. In germline, CDR1 is LNHNV, CDR2 YYDKDF (reference sequence). The CDR3 loop reads CATSRDGLSYSNQPQHF. The CDR3 region has the DNA TGTGCCACCAGCAGAGACGGGCTGAGTTATAGCAATCAGCCCCAGCATTTT.

DNA for the CDR3: TGTGCCAGCAGTTTAGGGACAGAAAACTACGAGCAGTACTTC. Its protein is CASSLGTENYEQYF. This chain connects TRBV12-3 or TRBV12-4 to TRBJ2-7; possibly TRBD1 for D (6 bases). V was trimmed by 1 base and J by 3 bases, leaving 10 bases between them. This CDR3 is 14 amino acids long.

V usage is TRBV7-9 and J usage is TRBJ2-5; no clear D gene. The CDR3 totals 13 residues. Germline CDR1 and CDR2: SEHNR and FQNEAQ (reference sequence). V lost 1 base, J lost 5 bases, and 8 bases lay in between. The CDR3 loop is CASSLVSSETQYF. For the CDR3, the DNA is TGTGCCAGCAGCTTAGTTAGTAGCGAGACCCAGTACTTC.

This clonotype was detected a few times. The chain recombines TRBV5-6 with TRBJ2-7, with D perhaps matching TRBD2 (6 bases). The CDR3 loop spans 15 amino acids. V was clipped by 0 bases and J by 2 bases, with 12 bases between them. Germline loops: CDR1 SGHDT, CDR2 YYEEEE. This CDR3 is CASSLARLVAYEQYF. CDR3 DNA: TGTGCCAGCAGCTTGGCAAGACTAGTAGCCTACGAGCAGTACTTC.

This clonotype was seen more than once but under ten times. The rearrangement links TRBV20-1 to TRBJ2-7, with 9 bases fitting TRBD1. CDR3 length: 15 residues. Losses at the gene ends were 2 bases for V and 7 bases for J; bases not matched to a gene: 12. Germline V gene sequence: CDR1 DFQATT, CDR2 SNEGSKA (reference sequence). The CDR3 protein is CSARNRDRDLFEQYF. The CDR3 region has the DNA TGCAGTGCTAGAAACCGGGACAGGGATCTTTTTGAGCAGTACTTC.

For this clonotype: A much larger clone sits a single nucleotide away, making a read error possible. The chain recombines TRBV27 with TRBJ2-2; D is unresolved. CDR3 length: 16 residues. The V gene's germline CDR1 is MNHEY and CDR2 SMNVEV (reference sequence). The germline V and J ends were trimmed by 10 bases and 4 bases, with 22 bases remaining between them. CDR3 DNA sequence: TGTGCCACCGCAACGTCCCAGCCTTTGATCACCGGGGAGCTGTTTTTT. Translating gives CATATSQPLITGELFF.

This clonotype has a count of ten or more. The rearrangement uses TRBV6-5 and TRBJ2-7, with a tentative D call TRBD1 (5 bases). The CDR3 is 13 amino acids. Germline loops: CDR1 MNHEY, CDR2 SVGAGI. V shed 4 bases and J shed 4 bases, with 11 bases lying between them. CDR3: CASSLLRGYEQYF. The CDR3, as DNA: TGTGCCAGCAGTTTACTAAGGGGTTACGAGCAGTACTTC.

Only a few counts were recorded for this clonotype. This rearrangement joins TRBV28 to TRBJ2-3; D is perhaps TRBD1 (5 bases). The V gene's germline CDR1 is MDHEN and CDR2 SYDVKM. This CDR3 comprises 15 residues. The germline V and J ends were trimmed by 6 bases and 2 bases, with 15 bases remaining between them. The CDR3 DNA sequence: TGTGCCAGCAGCTTTAATTCAGGGTCCACAGATACGCAGTATTTT. Encoded protein: CASSFNSGSTDTQYF.

This clonotype was seen repeatedly, ten times or more. The V and J genes are TRBV30 and TRBJ1-3; unclear D gene. Trimming took off 0 bases at V and 0 bases at J, with 12 bases between the two ends. The germline V gene has CDR1 GTSNPN and CDR2 SVGIG (reference sequence). The CDR3 consists of 16 residues. The CDR3 sequence is CAWSVVGYYSGNTIYF. The CDR3 DNA follows: TGTGCCTGGAGTGTGGTTGGCTACTACTCTGGAAACACCATATATTTT. Full variable domain (rest looked up from reference TRBV30 and TRBJ1-3): SQTIHQWPATLVQPVGSPLSLECTVEGTSNPNLYWYRQAAGRGLQLLFYSVGIGQISSEVPQNLSASRPQDRQFILSSKKLLLSDSGFYLCAWSVVGYYSGNTIYFGEGSWLTVV.

As for this clonotype: This clone may be a read error of a much larger clone one base away. The chain uses TRBV4-2 and TRBJ1-5, with TRBD1 as a possible D gene (5 bases). The V end was cut by 1 base, the J end by 0 bases, with 10 bases between. The germline V gene encodes CDR1 LGHNA and CDR2 YNFKEQ. The CDR3 has 16 residues. In DNA form, the CDR3 reads TGTGCCAGCAGCCAAGCGGCAGGGATTAGCAATCAGCCCCAGCATTTT. Encoded protein: CASSQAAGISNQPQHF.

This clonotype came up many times. In nucleotides, the CDR3 is TGTGCCAGCAGCTCGGGCCCCCGGAGCTACGAGCAGTACTTC. It codes for CASSSGPRSYEQYF. The chain combines TRBV7-9 with TRBJ2-7; D is ambiguous. Looked up from germline, CDR1 is SEHNR and CDR2 is FQNEAQ (reference sequence). Trimming cost V 4 bases and J 3 bases, with 13 bases left between them. This CDR3 contains 14 residues.

At least ten counts were recorded for this clonotype. The gene calls are TRBV3-1 and TRBJ1-2, with a weak D call TRBD1 (5 bases). CDR1 and CDR2 from the germline V gene are LGHDT and YNNKEL (reference sequence). Trimming took 3 bases from V and 13 from J, leaving 12 bases between them. The CDR3 has 11 amino acids. CDR3 in amino acids: CASSHEDIPTF. The CDR3 DNA reads TGTGCCAGCAGCCATGAGGACATCCCCACCTTC.

This clonotype was observed many times. The rearrangement uses TRBV5-1 and TRBJ2-1, with D hard to call. The CDR3 is 15 amino acids. Germline CDR1 reads SGHRS; CDR2 reads YFSETQ. With 5 bases removed from V and 0 bases from J, the gap between germline ends came to 12 bases. The CDR3 bases are TGCGCCAGCAGGTCCGATTTTAGCTCCTACAATGAGCAGTTCTTC. Its translation is CASRSDFSSYNEQFF.

Note on this clonotype: A much larger clone lies a single base off, so this may be a read error. The V gene is TRBV4-3, the J gene TRBJ2-5, with 11 bases matching TRBD2. With V trimmed by 0 bases and J by 3 bases, 6 bases remained unmatched. This CDR3 comprises 17 residues. The germline gives CDR1 LGHNA, CDR2 YSLEER. The chain's CDR3 is CASSQDALAGAEETQYF. The CDR3 nucleotides read TGCGCCAGCAGCCAAGATGCACTAGCGGGAGCCGAAGAGACCCAGTACTTC.

To note about this clonotype: The missing conserved phenylalanine or tryptophan at the end of this CDR3 makes a read error likely. V and J are TRBV30 and TRBJ1-6; D not resolved. Germline V lookup: CDR1 GTSNPN, CDR2 SVGIG (reference sequence). The CDR3 is made up of 16 amino acids. Deletions cut 0 bases from V and 0 bases from J, with 9 bases between. The CDR3 bases are TGTGCCTGGAGTGTACCGGCAGTCTCCTATAATTCACCCCTCCACTAT. Translating it yields CAWSVPAVSYNSPLHY.

In the case of this clonotype: This may be a read error, as it is one base from a much larger clone. This rearrangement joins TRBV7-9 to TRBJ2-3; 7 bases match TRBD2. Trimming at V came to 11 bases and at J to 2 bases, leaving 19 bases not matched to a gene. Germline V CDR1 and CDR2: SEHNR, FQNEAQ (reference sequence). The length of the CDR3 is 17 residues. The CDR3, as DNA: TGTGCCGGTCTTTGGAGTGCGGGAGCGGATATCACAGATACGCAGTATTTT. Its translation is CAGLWSAGADITDTQYF.